A single sample gave rise to the 5 T cell receptor beta chains below, sequenced in a study of OX40 agonist ivuxolimab in advanced cancers. Using immunoSEQ multiplex PCR, the repertoire was profiled, and TCRdb retains in-frame clones only, with some absent. Here the sample spans tens of thousands of clones, roughly 88% being singletons. Sequenced material: CD4+ or CD8+ T cells sorted from blood, taken in a trial of the OX40 agonist ivuxolimab. The receptors here all came from an adult with an advanced solid tumor such as melanoma, head and neck, liver or kidney cancer.

The chain couples TRBV9 to TRBJ2-2; the match to TRBD2 covers 10 bases. Germline V gives CDR1 SGDLS, CDR2 YYNGEE. There are 18 residues in the CDR3. Losses at the gene ends were 4 bases for V and 3 bases for J; bases not matched to a gene: 12. CDR3 nucleotide sequence: TGTGCCAGCAGCTTGGGGCTAGCGGGGGACATTTACACCGGGGAGCTGTTTTTT. Amino acid sequence: CASSLGLAGDIYTGELFF.

CDR3 residues: CASCGQGEYEQYF. As DNA, the CDR3 is TGTGCCAGCTGTGGACAGGGGGAGTACGAGCAGTACTTC. The chain uses TRBV6-5 and TRBJ2-7; TRBD1 agrees at 10 bases. The germline V gene encodes CDR1 MNHEY and CDR2 SVGAGI. CDR3 length equals 13 residues. Germline trimming cut 8 bases from V and 4 bases from J; bases unmatched to any gene: 5.

This chain's CDR3 is CASAPPQAGETQYF. Here the CDR3 DNA reads TGTGCTAGTGCCCCCCCCCAGGCCGGGGAGACCCAGTACTTC. The rearrangement links TRBV12-5 to TRBJ2-5, with D hard to call. Looked up from germline, CDR1 is LGHNT and CDR2 is FRNRAP. V was clipped by 7 bases and J by 5 bases, with 17 bases between them. This CDR3 region has 14 residues. Based on the CDR3 plus reference TRBV12-5 and TRBJ2-5, the full variable domain is DARVTQTPRHKVTEMGQEVTMRCQPILGHNTVFWYRQTMMQGLELLAYFRNRAPLDDSGMPKDRFSAEMPDATLATLKIQPSEPRDSAVYFCASAPPQAGETQYFGPGTRLLVL.

The chain uses TRBV6-1 and TRBJ2-6; no definite D call. Germline values: CDR1 MNHNS, CDR2 SASEGT. The CDR3 has 15 residues. Trimming took 11 bases from V and 1 from J, leaving 15 bases between them. As DNA, the CDR3 is TGTGCCGGGTTGCATGGTGTATCTGGGGCCAACGTCCTGACTTTC. Translating gives CAGLHGVSGANVLTF.

The chain recombines TRBV4-2 with TRBJ1-5; TRBD1 matches 7 bases. The ends lost 0 bases at V and 0 bases at J; junction bases unmatched: 11. CDR3 length: 19 residues. Germline assignment: CDR1 LGHNA and CDR2 YNFKEQ. CDR3 sequence reads: CASSQDVQGNPYSNQPQHF. The DNA for the CDR3 is TGTGCCAGCAGCCAAGATGTACAGGGGAATCCTTATAGCAATCAGCCCCAGCATTTT.